Below are 29 T cell receptor beta chains sequenced from a single sample in a study of blood T cell repertoires in COVID-19. The data were produced by immunoSEQ multiplex PCR, yet TCRdb's version contains in-frame clones alone and is incomplete. Among about 180,000 clones listed, roughly 89% were seen once. Sequencing input: PBMCs or T cells enriched from blood (not recorded which). Receptors originate from a woman aged 40 to 49 with acute COVID-19.

The chain couples TRBV15 to TRBJ2-7; TRBD1 agrees at 8 bases. V shed 2 bases and J 3 bases; nucleotides not matched to a gene: 9. The CDR3 loop spans 16 amino acids. Per germline, CDR1 LNHNV and CDR2 YYDKDF (reference sequence). In nucleotides, the CDR3 is TGTGCCACCAGCAGACAGTCAGGGGGCTCAGGCTACGAGCAGTACTTC. Protein product: CATSRQSGGSGYEQYF.

V is TRBV3-1 (or the pseudogene TRBV3-2) and J is TRBJ2-5; tentatively, D is TRBD1 (6 bases). Per germline, CDR1 LGHDT and CDR2 YNNKEL (reference sequence). The CDR3 sequence is 14 residues long. V was cut by 2 bases and J by 1 base, with 8 bases left in between. CDR3 nucleotides: TGTGCCAGCAGCCAACAGGGGCCCCAAGAGACCCAGTACTTC. Translated: CASSQQGPQETQYF.

The chain has TRBV5-1 and TRBJ1-5; D is perhaps TRBD1 (5 bases). Germline V gives CDR1 SGHRS, CDR2 YFSETQ. The CDR3 has 16 residues. Trimming stripped 4 bases from V and 7 bases from J, with 21 bases between. CDR3 sequence reads: CASSPMGTEEVQPQHF. The CDR3, as DNA: TGCGCCAGCAGCCCTATGGGGACTGAGGAGGTCCAGCCCCAGCATTTT.

This clone was recorded once. CDR3 sequence reads: CASSGTGSTYEQYF. The CDR3 nucleotides are TGTGCCAGCAGTGGGACAGGGAGCACCTACGAGCAGTACTTC. V usage is TRBV3-1 (or the pseudogene TRBV3-2) and J usage is TRBJ2-7; TRBD1 matches 9 bases. J lost 2 bases, V lost 6 bases, and 5 bases had no gene match. Germline CDR1 and CDR2: LGHDT and YNNKEL (reference sequence). The CDR3 has 14 amino acids.

The CDR3 reads CASSSGGSTGELFF. The CDR3 DNA reads as TGTGCCAGCAGCAGCGGGGGAAGCACCGGGGAGCTGTTTTTT. The gene calls are TRBV21-1 and TRBJ2-2; the tabulated D call, TRBD2, remains unverified against the DNA. TRBV21-1 has pseudogene status. CDR3 length: 14 residues.

The chain is built from TRBV9 and TRBJ2-3; no definite D call. The CDR3 has 16 residues. CDR1 and CDR2 (germline): SGDLS, YYNGEE. Trimming took off 0 bases at V and 2 bases at J, with 13 bases between the two ends. CDR3 bases: TGTGCCAGCAGCGTAGCCCTTTCAGGCCACACAGATACGCAGTATTTT. Its protein product is CASSVALSGHTDTQYF.

The CDR3 region is CASTTGSGNTIYF. For the CDR3, the DNA is TGTGCCAGCACGACAGGCTCTGGAAACACCATATATTTT. The chain joins TRBV2 to TRBJ1-3; a weak D match, TRBD1 (6 bases). V lost 7 bases, J lost 0 bases, and 7 bases lay in between. This CDR3 is 13 amino acids long. CDR1 SNHLY and CDR2 FYNNEI come from the germline V gene.

The chain recombines TRBV30 with TRBJ2-7, with unresolved D. The germline V gene has CDR1 GTSNPN and CDR2 SVGIG (reference sequence). Trimming stripped 2 bases from V and 2 bases from J, with 7 bases between. The CDR3 has 12 residues. The DNA for the CDR3 is TGTGCCTGGAGTCCCTCGGCCTACGAGCAGTACTTC. This gives the protein CAWSPSAYEQYF.

The chain couples TRBV6-5 to TRBJ2-5, with a tentative D call TRBD2 (5 bases). The germline CDR1 and CDR2 sequences are MNHEY and SVGAGI. With 3 bases removed from V and 5 bases from J, the gap between germline ends came to 10 bases. This CDR3 has 13 residues. DNA for the CDR3: TGTGCCAGCAGTTATGACCCGGGGGAGACCCAGTACTTC. This codes for CASSYDPGETQYF.

The chain recombines TRBV12-5 with TRBJ2-1, with TRBD1 matching over 11 bases. The CDR3 extends over 16 amino acids. With 0 bases clipped from V and 8 bases from J, the junction kept 6 bases outside the gene matches. CDR1 is LGHNT, CDR2 FRNRAP, per germline. The CDR3 reads CASGLVVGTGGYEQFF. CDR3 DNA sequence: TGTGCTAGTGGTTTGGTAGTAGGGACAGGGGGTTATGAGCAGTTCTTC.

This chain uses TRBV27 with TRBJ2-1; 16 bases line up with TRBD2. The CDR3 spans 16 residues. The trim removed 5 bases at V and 9 bases at J, leaving 7 bases unmatched. Germline V gene lookup returns CDR1 MNHEY and CDR2 SMNVEV (reference sequence). CDR3 sequence: CASSPGTSGGASEQFF. CDR3 DNA: TGTGCCAGCAGTCCCGGGACTAGCGGGGGGGCCTCTGAGCAGTTCTTC.

The chain couples TRBV19 to TRBJ2-5, with TRBD2 matching over 15 bases. Germline values: CDR1 LNHDA, CDR2 SQIVND (reference sequence). Trimming cost V 1 base and J 4 bases; bases outside gene matches: 7. This CDR3 spans 18 amino acids. DNA for the CDR3: TGTGCCAGTAGTATAGCCACAGCGGGACTAGCGGGAGGAGAGACCCAGTACTTC. This translates into CASSIATAGLAGGETQYF.

V and J are TRBV19 and TRBJ1-3; D unclear. The ends were cut back, 8 bases at V and 8 bases at J, with 10 bases in the middle. Germline V gives CDR1 LNHDA, CDR2 SQIVND (reference sequence). This CDR3 is built from 11 residues. The CDR3 DNA follows: TGTGCCAGTGCCGCGCGGGACACCATATATTTT. Translated: CASAARDTIYF.

This clone was seen just once. V and J are TRBV2 and TRBJ1-5, with 11 bases that match TRBD1. The J segment lost 2 bases and the V segment lost 6 bases, leaving 3 bases of the junction unmatched. CDR3 length: 15 amino acids. Germline V gives CDR1 SNHLY, CDR2 FYNNEI. In nucleotides, the CDR3 is TGTGCCAGCAGAGGGACAGGGGGTGGCAATCAGCCCCAGCATTTT. The encoded protein is CASRGTGGGNQPQHF. The full variable domain, with the rest looked up from reference TRBV2 and TRBJ1-5, is EPEVTQTPSHQVTQMGQEVILRCVPISNHLYFYWYRQILGQKVEFLVSFYNNEISEKSEIFDDQFSVERPDGSNFTLKIRSTKLEDSAMYFCASRGTGGGNQPQHFGDGTRLSIL.

This sequence joins TRBV18 and TRBJ1-3; 9 nucleotides match TRBD1. CDR1 is KGHSH and CDR2 is LQKENI in the germline V gene. Germline trimming cut 6 bases from V and 1 base from J; bases unmatched to any gene: 7. The CDR3 runs 16 residues. DNA of the CDR3: TGTGCCAGCTCGTCTGCCGGGACAGGGTCTGGAAACACCATATATTTT. Amino acid sequence: CASSSAGTGSGNTIYF.

The rearrangement joins TRBV6-5 to TRBJ2-1; a weak D match, TRBD1 (6 bases). The CDR3 has 13 amino acids. Trimming removed 0 bases from V and 13 bases from J, with 13 bases in between. CDR1 is MNHEY, CDR2 SVGAGI, per germline. The CDR3 region is CASSYSVSGHQFF. Here the CDR3 DNA reads TGTGCCAGCAGTTACTCGGTTTCGGGACACCAGTTCTTC.

This clone showed up just once. CDR3 sequence (DNA): TGTGCCAGCAGTTTAAGCGGGAGGAGGACAGATACGCAGTATTTT. Amino acid sequence: CASSLSGRRTDTQYF. J is TRBJ2-3 and V is TRBV27, with 9 bases aligning to TRBD2. Germline trimming cut 2 bases from V and 3 bases from J; bases unmatched to any gene: 3. Germline values: CDR1 MNHEY, CDR2 SMNVEV (reference sequence). This CDR3 has 15 residues.

This sequence joins TRBV7-8 and TRBJ2-7; tentative D call: TRBD1 (5 bases). V was clipped by 1 base and J by 6 bases, with 10 bases between them. This CDR3 comprises 13 residues. Per germline, CDR1 SGHVS and CDR2 FQNEAQ. The CDR3 DNA follows: TGTGCCAGCAGCTTAGGACAGCACCGCGAGCAGTACTTC. It translates to CASSLGQHREQYF.

V is TRBV9 and J is TRBJ1-2, with D unclear. This CDR3 spans 16 amino acids. V was pared by 0 bases and J by 2 bases, with 14 bases between. CDR1 and CDR2 from the germline V gene are SGDLS and YYNGEE. The CDR3 loop is CASSVDVGHPNYGYTF. CDR3 nucleotide sequence: TGTGCCAGCAGCGTAGACGTTGGGCACCCGAACTATGGCTACACCTTC.

CDR3 sequence (DNA): TGTGCCAGCAGCTCAATTGGGCTAGCGGGAGGGGAGACCCAGTACTTC. It codes for CASSSIGLAGGETQYF. This rearrangement joins TRBV7-3 to TRBJ2-5; 12 nucleotides align to TRBD2. CDR3 length equals 16 residues. V dropped 4 bases and J dropped 5; count of bases not matched to a gene: 8. From germline, CDR1 is SGHTA and CDR2 FQGTGA.

This clone was detected only once. V is TRBV7-2 and J is TRBJ2-7; 10 bases align to TRBD2. The CDR3 length is 15 residues. CDR1 is SGHTA and CDR2 is FQGNSA in the germline V gene. The V segment lost 5 bases and the J segment 2 bases; nucleotides outside the gene matches: 6. The CDR3 region is CASSGASGSPYEQYF. CDR3 sequence (DNA): TGTGCCAGCAGCGGCGCTAGCGGGAGTCCCTACGAGCAGTACTTC.

The rearrangement joins TRBV2 to TRBJ2-1, with TRBD1 as a possible D gene (6 bases). Trimming removed 1 base from V and 4 bases from J, with 14 bases in between. Per the germline V gene, CDR1 is SNHLY and CDR2 is FYNNEI. The CDR3 runs to 16 residues. This chain's CDR3 is CASSEGVRTVYNEQFF. The CDR3 nucleotides read TGTGCCAGCAGTGAAGGGGTACGGACAGTGTACAATGAGCAGTTCTTC.

V usage is TRBV2 and J usage is TRBJ2-7; a weak D match, TRBD1 (5 bases). The germline gives CDR1 SNHLY, CDR2 FYNNEI. V lost 3 bases to trimming and J lost 4 bases, with 10 bases between them. CDR3 length equals 13 residues. DNA for the CDR3: TGTGCCAGCAGTGAGGTACAGGCTTACGAGCAGTACTTC. The encoded protein is CASSEVQAYEQYF.

This rearrangement joins TRBV6-2 or TRBV6-3 to TRBJ1-1; D is uncertain. V gave up 4 bases and J gave up 0 bases, with 9 bases separating them. From germline, CDR1 is MNHEY and CDR2 SVGEGT. The CDR3 is 14 residues long. DNA for the CDR3: TGTGCCAGCAGTTCGGCGGTGTTGAACACTGAAGCTTTCTTT. Its translation is CASSSAVLNTEAFF.

This chain connects TRBV6-2 or TRBV6-3 to TRBJ2-3, with 7 bases that match TRBD2. The CDR3 extends over 14 amino acids. With 4 bases clipped from V and 4 bases from J, the junction kept 5 bases outside the gene matches. Germline CDR1 is MNHEY and CDR2 is SVGEGT. The CDR3 loop is CASSFRLAADTQYF. CDR3 DNA sequence: TGTGCCAGCAGTTTCCGACTAGCCGCAGATACGCAGTATTTT.

For this clone: One end of the junction fails to match germline, which may point to a read error. The chain is built from TRBV6-5 and TRBJ1-5; D remains unclear. Germline assignment: CDR1 MNHEY and CDR2 SVGAGI. The CDR3 length is 13 residues. The CDR3 DNA reads as TGTGCCAGCAAGCAGGCTCTCAATCGGCCCCAGCATTTT. The encoded protein is CASKQALNRPQHF.

CDR3 nucleotides: TGTGCCAGCAGCACCGGGACTAGCGGGGGTTCTGAGCAGTTCTTC. Translation: CASSTGTSGGSEQFF. The genes are TRBV7-2 and TRBJ2-1, with 14 bases matching TRBD2. Trimming took 5 bases from V and 9 from J; bases not matched to a gene: 6. Germline-derived CDR1 and CDR2 are SGHTA and FQGNSA. The CDR3 sequence is 15 residues long.

The V and J genes are TRBV9 and TRBJ2-2, with a weak D call TRBD2 (7 bases). CDR3 length: 16 amino acids. The ends were cut back, 0 bases at V and 5 bases at J, with 14 bases in the middle. Germline-derived CDR1 and CDR2 are SGDLS and YYNGEE. The CDR3 region is CASSVVGGGQTGELFF. The CDR3 bases are TGTGCCAGCAGCGTAGTAGGGGGAGGGCAGACCGGGGAGCTGTTTTTT.

The V call is TRBV7-2, the J call TRBJ2-1; TRBD1 agrees at 9 bases. The CDR3 has 13 residues. The junction had 2 bases not matched to a gene; V was cut back by 1 base and J by 10 bases. Germline loops: CDR1 SGHTA, CDR2 FQGNSA. CDR3 sequence reads: CASSLDRGREQFF. The CDR3 DNA reads as TGTGCCAGCAGCTTAGACAGGGGGCGGGAGCAGTTCTTC.